The subject of this entry is one T cell receptor beta chain. No cognate antigen has been identified for it. Base qualities are not at hand, and no much larger clone is one base apart. From V the trimming removes 2 bases and from J it removes 5 bases, while the gene matches leave 6 bases of the junction unaccounted for. The germline V gene provides CDR1 MGHRA and CDR2 YSYEKL. CDR3 length: 15 amino acids, cysteine to phenylalanine. The DNA shown is the 45-base CDR3, in frame from base 1. This record belongs to a study of cytomegalovirus exposure and HLA in healthy donors (dated by TCRdb to 2016 to 2017). Regarding the complete study: According to an earlier analysis of 550 to 750 of the donors, 150 million to 200 million T cells yielded approximately 120 million unique TCR beta sequences and 276 Gb of sequence data. Around 320 gigabases of sequencing data and tens of millions of unique TCR sequences were included in an early release covering over 600 HLA-typed donors. Of the roughly 400 genotyped donors, approximately 80% fell in the genetic ancestry cluster associated with self-reported Caucasian donors. The study aimed to test whether cataloging public T cell receptors could reveal signatures of past pathogen exposure. The T cell repertoires of 670 or so subjects were profiled by immunosequencing and related to cytomegalovirus serostatus. Along with the roughly 700-subject first cohort, a separate validation cohort of around 120 different subjects was used. To predict cytomegalovirus infection status, the study brought together high-throughput TCR immunosequencing, statistical association of individual TCRs with disease status, and machine learning. To study patterns of TCR occurrence, a later analysis re-analyzed previously published TCR beta repertoires from several hundred donors and added high-resolution HLA genotyping. In the later analysis, no new phenotypic data were used to find candidate immune exposures; instead, reliance was placed on TCR beta sequences and their occurrence across donors. In an earlier analysis of 587 of the donors, high-throughput TCR beta sequencing was used to judge whether each TCR beta V gene segment behaved as functional or pseudogenic. Alongside the repertoire data, information on donor age, sex, ethnicity and CMV serostatus was compiled. A later genetic analysis used genome-wide SNP genotypes for about three fifths of the 666 donors, treating that subset as a discovery cohort. All discovery cohort repertoires had been generated using a single sequencing platform. Both class I and class II loci were covered by HLA typing, at four-digit resolution. Typing coverage differed by locus: A, B, C, DRB1 and DQB1 were typed in about 620-630 donors, DQA1 in approximately 520, DPA1 in some 570, and DPB1 in roughly 470. Because of strong linkage in the cohort, roughly 5 DR-DQ haplotypes were treated as single units for association and clustering. On average, 235,054 unique TCR beta nucleotide sequences were sequenced per donor among about 400 genotyped donors of the cohort, with roughly 19% of those sequences being non-productive.

Study-wide findings and limitations: In this cohort, only TCR beta chains were sequenced, and detectable features were limited by the absence of alpha or paired-chain data. The classifier was reported to diagnose cytomegalovirus status with high specificity and sensitivity in both the original cohort and the validation cohort. The authors suggested that the approach could potentially be extended to other disease states and immunological phenotypes. A total of fewer than 200 TCR beta chains were listed by the study as associated with cytomegalovirus. In a later analysis, TCR association rates were found to vary across HLA loci, with the most associated TCRs seen for DRB1 alleles and the fewest for HLA-C alleles. A further reported finding was that TCR beta sequences accurately predicted the HLA-A and HLA-B alleles for most subjects in the first cohort. A few of the identified cytomegalovirus-associated TCR beta chains were confirmed in vitro to be specific for cytomegalovirus antigens. Sequencing depth was assumed to be roughly uniform across donors in the presence/absence analyses, though that assumption may not hold. When HLA alleles, especially DR and DQ, strongly co-occurred, TCR associations were difficult to assign to individual alleles. Most TCR sequences were observed very rarely across donors, whereas some public TCRs were present in many individuals. A cluster of highly shared sequence variants was judged likely to represent a technical artifact of the sequencing pipeline. Some IMGT-functional V segments, including TRBV6-2 and TRBV6-3, could not be told apart with the 87-base-pair reads, so those segments were excluded. In a later analysis, most CMV-associated TCR beta chains were found to appear HLA-restricted, with HLA associations seemingly driven largely by CMV exposure. According to a later genetic analysis, donors in an Asian-associated ancestry cluster had fewer N-insertions in productive TCRs than the roughly 700-donor mean. Broadly in line with IMGT annotations, most TCR beta V segments showed up in productive rearrangements about 90% or about 30% of the time in an earlier analysis of approximately 640 of the donors. HLA typing was unavailable for some donors at each locus, so association tests used only the typed subset. Around 16 rarely observed V segments, including chromosome 9 orphons, were excluded from the earlier analysis of approximately 500 of the donors because counts were too low. The only immune exposure information available for the cohort was CMV serostatus. In a later genetic analysis, a missense DCLRE1C variant was associated with V-gene and J-gene trimming of TCR beta chains, and the association was replicated in an independent cohort. In a later analysis, HLA-associated TCR beta chains were found to be more clonally expanded and to have lower generation probabilities than equally common non-associated chains. Several of the top co-occurrence clusters appeared to be linked to parvovirus B19, influenza, CMV and Epstein-Barr virus, according to a later analysis. Correlated functional status among segregating V segments might reflect linkage disequilibrium, but an unknown experimental factor could not be ruled out. A later analysis associated about 16,000 TCR beta sequences with specific HLA alleles at a false discovery rate of 0.05.

Preparation of the library involved the immunoSEQ multiplex PCR assay. A mixture of 60 forward primers for TCR Vbeta segments and 13 reverse primers for TCR Jbeta segments was used in the multiplex PCR. Amplification of the CDR3 region of rearranged TCR beta genes was performed with a multiplex PCR assay on genomic DNA. Amplified TCR beta libraries were sequenced as 87-base-pair reads on the Illumina HiSeq System. Concerning the study's data processing: A later analysis tallied around 80 million unique TCR beta chains across the 660 or so repertoires, and about 10 million of those chains were shared by two or more donors. Raw reads were error-corrected and collapsed into unique sequences with a nearest-neighbor algorithm that merged closely related sequences to remove PCR and sequencing errors. CDR3 sequences were aligned to IMGT reference sequences to assign V, D and J gene segments. Each retained sequence needed at least a six-nucleotide match to both a V gene segment and a J gene segment. Rearrangements were classified as productive when the CDR3 lacked stop codons and remained in frame with V and J, and all other rearrangements were classified as non-productive. CDR3 was defined according to IMGT convention as the region running from the second conserved V-encoded cysteine to the conserved J-encoded phenylalanine. In an earlier analysis of more than 550 of the donors, sequences lacking an unambiguous match to a single V gene segment were excluded. In an earlier analysis of several hundred of the donors, V segments were called functional above 56.7% productive rearrangements and were called segregating when the between-donor standard deviation exceeded 5%. A statistical classification framework was built to diagnose cytomegalovirus status from the catalog of TCR beta chain sequences. In a later analysis, TCR nucleotide sequences were compared against IMGT/GENE-DB human TR gene sequences so that V and J genes could be assigned. A later analysis assigned CDR3 sequences and most-parsimonious VDJ recombination scenarios with the TCRdist pipeline. A later analysis defined each TCR beta chain by its CDR3 amino acid sequence plus V-gene family, and excluded reads lacking a unique V-gene family. As a way to deal with suspected cross-contamination and a sequencing artifact, a later analysis dropped nearly 600 nucleotide sequences that were highly shared and had low generation probability. In a later analysis, a clonal expansion index for each public chain was calculated from normalized within-repertoire ranks of inferred template counts. In a later analysis, generation probabilities were computed with a VDJ recombination model fitted to out-of-frame rearrangements, and the resulting probabilities were checked against IGoR. Hypergeometric tests were used in a later analysis to score TCR-TCR, TCR-HLA and TCR-CMV co-occurrence, with a repertoire-size bias correction applied to the TCR pairs. To estimate false discovery rates, a later analysis permuted the HLA or CMV assignments 20 times. In a later analysis, co-occurring TCRs were grouped using DBSCAN, with TCRdist sequence similarity added in when clustering inside HLA-allele-positive subsets. Repertoires with fewer than 30,000 or more than 120,000 public chains were left out of co-occurrence clustering, as were five repertoires with anomalous nucleotide sharing. TCRdb took over this immuneACCESS table, retaining in-frame rearrangements with V and J assigned. Such tables are incomplete; in checked studies, under half of the missing clones stem from an unresolved V gene, and the remainder is unexplained. V and J calls and clone size follow that table, whereas D and trimming were derived from the DNA. Present in this sample are some 130,000 clones, 77% of which were seen just once. Of the sample, roughly 2% falls within the top ten clones.

The cohort was made up of about 670 healthy bone marrow donors. At the time of sampling, every cohort member was nominally healthy, though immune exposures that went unrecorded were likely present. The donor tested CMV seronegative, placing the donor among the 300 to 400 seronegative members of the cohort. A peripheral blood sample was provided by each donor, and peripheral blood mononuclear cells were used for TCR beta sequencing. The Qiagen DNeasy Blood Extraction Kit was used to extract genomic DNA from the blood cell samples. The sample taken for sequencing was PBMCs. The rearrangement combines TRBV4-1 with TRBJ2-7, with TRBD1 matching 10 junction bases. The source of this sequence is a man aged 30-40 years in good health and CMV-seronegative. The DNA sequence follows: TGCGCCAGCAGCCAACCCTCAGGGACAGGGGACGAGCAGTACTTC. Its translation reads: CASSQPSGTGDEQYF.